The T cell receptor beta chain under discussion was sequenced for a study of blood T cell repertoires in COVID-19. Study in general: The United States, Italy and Spain were the sources of the acute and convalescent COVID-19 samples. PBMCs, B-cell-depleted T cells, or T cells provided the cDNA or gDNA that made up the material.

Germline V gene lookup returns CDR1 MDHEN and CDR2 SYDVKM. V was clipped by 3 bases and J by 1 base, with 12 bases between them. The CDR3 totals 15 residues. Original data processing: The assay estimated nucleated cells by amplifying reference gene primers. Only in-frame clones appear in the TCRdb table, and some are missing; sequencing was by immunoSEQ multiplex PCR. From that table come the V and J calls and clone size; the DNA was used to work out D and trimming. The repertoire holds about 55,000 clones, with roughly 90% as singletons. Patients from Seattle were sampled longitudinally, starting during active infection.

The source is a man aged 35-49 years with COVID-19, enrolled during active disease. The chain uses TRBV28 and TRBJ1-2; the D gene is possibly TRBD1 (6 bases). Sequenced: peripheral blood. The CDR3 loop reads CASSLGAASNYGYTF. In nucleotides, the CDR3 is TGTGCCAGCAGTTTGGGGGCGGCCAGTAACTATGGCTACACCTTC.